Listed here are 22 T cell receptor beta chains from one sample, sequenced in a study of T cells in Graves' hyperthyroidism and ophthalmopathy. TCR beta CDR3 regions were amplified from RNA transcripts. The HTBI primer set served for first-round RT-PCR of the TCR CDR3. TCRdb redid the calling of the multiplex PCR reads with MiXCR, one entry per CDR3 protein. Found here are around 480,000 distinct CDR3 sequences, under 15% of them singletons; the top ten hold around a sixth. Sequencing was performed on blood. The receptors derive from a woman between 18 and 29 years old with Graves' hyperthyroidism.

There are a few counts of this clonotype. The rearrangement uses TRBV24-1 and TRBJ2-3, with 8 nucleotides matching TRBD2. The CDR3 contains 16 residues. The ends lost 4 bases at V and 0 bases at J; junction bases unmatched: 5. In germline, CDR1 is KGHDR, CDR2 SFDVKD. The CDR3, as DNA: TGTGCCACCAGTGACGTTAGCGGGATCAGCACAGATACGCAGTATTTT. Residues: CATSDVSGISTDTQYF.

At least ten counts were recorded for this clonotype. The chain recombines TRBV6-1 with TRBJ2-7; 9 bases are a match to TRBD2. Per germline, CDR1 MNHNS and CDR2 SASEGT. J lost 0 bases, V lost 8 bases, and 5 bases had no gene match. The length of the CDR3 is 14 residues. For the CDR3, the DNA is TGTGCCAGCGCTCCGGGACTAGCCTCCTACGAGCAGTACGTC. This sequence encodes CASAPGLASYEQYV.

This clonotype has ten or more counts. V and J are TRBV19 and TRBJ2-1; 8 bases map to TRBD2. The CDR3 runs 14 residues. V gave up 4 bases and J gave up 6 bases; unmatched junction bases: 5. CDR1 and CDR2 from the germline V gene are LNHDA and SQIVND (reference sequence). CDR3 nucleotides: TGTGCCAGTAGTACCGGGGGGGAGACCAATGAGCAGTTCTTC. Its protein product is CASSTGGETNEQFF.

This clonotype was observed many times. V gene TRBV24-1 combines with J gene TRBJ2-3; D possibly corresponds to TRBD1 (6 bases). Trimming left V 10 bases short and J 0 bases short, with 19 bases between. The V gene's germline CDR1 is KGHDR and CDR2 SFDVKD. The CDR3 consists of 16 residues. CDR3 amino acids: CATAPITGSSTDTQYF. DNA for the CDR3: TGTGCCACAGCTCCTATTACAGGGTCTAGCACAGATACGCAGTATTTT.

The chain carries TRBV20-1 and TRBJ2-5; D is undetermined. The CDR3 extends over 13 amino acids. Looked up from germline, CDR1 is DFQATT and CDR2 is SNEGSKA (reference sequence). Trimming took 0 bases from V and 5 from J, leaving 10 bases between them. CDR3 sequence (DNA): TGCAGTGCTAGAGAAGTCATGGAGGAGACCCAGTACTTC. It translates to CSAREVMEETQYF.

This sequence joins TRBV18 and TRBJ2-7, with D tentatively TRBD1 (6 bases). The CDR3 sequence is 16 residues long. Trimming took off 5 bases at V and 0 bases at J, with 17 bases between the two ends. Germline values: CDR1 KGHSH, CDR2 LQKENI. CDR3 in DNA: TGTGCCAGCTCAGAACAGGGTCAGGCGTCCTCCTACGAGCAGTACTTC. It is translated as CASSEQGQASSYEQYF.

The CDR3 is CASSPGGGGSGSFGIQYF. In DNA form, the CDR3 reads TGTGCCAGCAGCCCAGGGGGTGGGGGTAGCGGGAGTTTTGGCATTCAGTACTTC. The rearrangement links TRBV7-3 to TRBJ2-4; 9 bases are a match to TRBD2. There are 18 residues in the CDR3. Germline loops: CDR1 SGHTA, CDR2 FQGTGA. J gave up 9 bases and V 5 bases, and 20 bases lay outside the gene matches.

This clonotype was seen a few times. The CDR3 region is CASSLAPGTSGGSYNEQFF. The CDR3 nucleotides read TGTGCCAGCAGCTTAGCGCCGGGGACTAGCGGGGGTTCCTACAATGAGCAGTTCTTC. The rearrangement joins TRBV7-9 to TRBJ2-1, with TRBD2 matching over 14 bases. The CDR3 length is 19 residues. Germline trimming cut 0 bases from V and 1 base from J; bases unmatched to any gene: 5. Germline CDR1 and CDR2: SEHNR and FQNEAQ (reference sequence).

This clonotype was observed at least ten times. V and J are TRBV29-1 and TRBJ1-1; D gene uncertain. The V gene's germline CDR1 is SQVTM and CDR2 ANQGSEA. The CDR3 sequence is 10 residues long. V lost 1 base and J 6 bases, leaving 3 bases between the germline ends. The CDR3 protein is CSVEAPEAFF. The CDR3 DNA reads TGCAGCGTTGAAGCCCCTGAAGCTTTCTTT.

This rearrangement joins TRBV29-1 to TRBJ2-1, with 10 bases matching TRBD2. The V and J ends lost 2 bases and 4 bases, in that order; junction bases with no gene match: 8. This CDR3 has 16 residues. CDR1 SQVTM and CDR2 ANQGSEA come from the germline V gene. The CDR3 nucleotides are TGCAGCGTTGAACCCTCCCGGACTAGCGGATACAATGAGCAGTTCTTC. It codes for CSVEPSRTSGYNEQFF.

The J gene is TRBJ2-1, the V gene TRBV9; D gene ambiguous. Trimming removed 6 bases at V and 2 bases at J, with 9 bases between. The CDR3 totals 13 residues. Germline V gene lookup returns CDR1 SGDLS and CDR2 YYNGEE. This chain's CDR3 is CASNRATYNEQFF. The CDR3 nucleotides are TGTGCCAGCAACAGAGCGACCTACAATGAGCAGTTCTTC.

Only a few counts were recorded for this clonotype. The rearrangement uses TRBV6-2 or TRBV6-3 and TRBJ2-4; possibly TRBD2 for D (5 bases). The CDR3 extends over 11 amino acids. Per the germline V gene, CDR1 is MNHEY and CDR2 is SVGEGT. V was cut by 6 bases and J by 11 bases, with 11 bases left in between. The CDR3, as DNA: TGTGCCAGCAGGGAGGACGGGGTTCAGTACTTC. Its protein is CASREDGVQYF.

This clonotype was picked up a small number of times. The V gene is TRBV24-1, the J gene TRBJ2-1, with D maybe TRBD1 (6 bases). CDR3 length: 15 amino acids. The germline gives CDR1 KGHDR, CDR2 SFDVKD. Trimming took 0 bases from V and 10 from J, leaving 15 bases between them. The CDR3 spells CATSDLVLGAEEQFF. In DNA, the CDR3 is TGTGCCACCAGTGATTTGGTGTTGGGGGCTGAGGAGCAGTTCTTC.

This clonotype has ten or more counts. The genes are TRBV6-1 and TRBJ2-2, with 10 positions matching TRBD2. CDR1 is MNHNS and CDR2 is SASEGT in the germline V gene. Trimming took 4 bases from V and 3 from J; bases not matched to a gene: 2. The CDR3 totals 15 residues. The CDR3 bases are TGTGCCAGCAGTGCTCTAGCGGGAGACACCGGGGAGCTGTTTTTT. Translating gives CASSALAGDTGELFF.

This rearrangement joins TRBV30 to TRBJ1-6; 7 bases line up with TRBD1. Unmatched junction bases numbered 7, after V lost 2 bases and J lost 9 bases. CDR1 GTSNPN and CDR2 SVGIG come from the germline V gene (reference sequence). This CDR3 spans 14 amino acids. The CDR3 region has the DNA TGTGCCTGGAGTCCACAGGGGACCGGTTCACCCCTCCACTTT. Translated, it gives CAWSPQGTGSPLHF.

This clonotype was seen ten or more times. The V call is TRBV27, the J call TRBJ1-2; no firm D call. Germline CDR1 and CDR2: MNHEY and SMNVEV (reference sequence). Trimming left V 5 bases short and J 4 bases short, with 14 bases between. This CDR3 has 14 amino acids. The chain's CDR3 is CASSPDDTIYGYTF. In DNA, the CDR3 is TGTGCCAGCAGTCCCGACGACACGATCTATGGCTACACCTTC.

CDR3 DNA: TGTGCCAGCAGCCACACCCAGCGGGATGCCAACAATGAGCAGTTCTTC. Encoded protein: CASSHTQRDANNEQFF. The chain has TRBV9 and TRBJ2-1, with TRBD2 matching over 7 bases. In germline, CDR1 is SGDLS, CDR2 YYNGEE. There are 16 residues in the CDR3. Trimming cost V 4 bases and J 5 bases; bases outside gene matches: 12.

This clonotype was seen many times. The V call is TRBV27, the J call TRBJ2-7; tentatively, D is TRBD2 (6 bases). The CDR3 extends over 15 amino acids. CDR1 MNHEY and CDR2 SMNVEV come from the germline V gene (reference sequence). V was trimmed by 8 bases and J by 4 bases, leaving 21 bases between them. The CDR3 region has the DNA TGTGCCAGCGGCTGGGACTCCGACCCCCTTTACGAGCAGTACTTC. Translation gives CASGWDSDPLYEQYF.

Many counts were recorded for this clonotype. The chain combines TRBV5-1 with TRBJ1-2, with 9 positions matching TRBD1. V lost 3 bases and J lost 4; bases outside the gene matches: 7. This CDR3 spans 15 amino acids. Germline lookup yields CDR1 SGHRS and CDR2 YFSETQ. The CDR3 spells CASSSGQGTLYGYTF. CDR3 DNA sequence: TGCGCCAGCAGCTCGGGACAGGGAACACTCTATGGCTACACCTTC.

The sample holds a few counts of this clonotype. The CDR3 loop reads CASSFQGRTDTQYF. The CDR3 DNA sequence: TGTGCCAGCAGTTTTCAGGGCCGGACAGATACGCAGTATTTT. J is TRBJ2-3 and V is TRBV12-3 or TRBV12-4; D might be TRBD1 (5 bases). This CDR3 is built from 14 residues. V lost 3 bases and J 3 bases, leaving 10 bases between the germline ends.

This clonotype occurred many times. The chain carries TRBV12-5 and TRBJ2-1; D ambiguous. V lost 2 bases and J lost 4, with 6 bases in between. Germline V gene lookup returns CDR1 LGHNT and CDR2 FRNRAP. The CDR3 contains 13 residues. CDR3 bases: TGTGCTAGTGGTTTGCCGGCATACAATGAGCAGTTCTTC. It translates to CASGLPAYNEQFF.

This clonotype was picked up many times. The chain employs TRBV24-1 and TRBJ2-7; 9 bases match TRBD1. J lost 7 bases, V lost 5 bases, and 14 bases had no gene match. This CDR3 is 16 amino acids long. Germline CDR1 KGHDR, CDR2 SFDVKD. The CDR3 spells CATSAPGTGGAGEQYF. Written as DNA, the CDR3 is TGTGCCACCAGTGCTCCCGGTACAGGGGGCGCGGGGGAGCAGTACTTC.